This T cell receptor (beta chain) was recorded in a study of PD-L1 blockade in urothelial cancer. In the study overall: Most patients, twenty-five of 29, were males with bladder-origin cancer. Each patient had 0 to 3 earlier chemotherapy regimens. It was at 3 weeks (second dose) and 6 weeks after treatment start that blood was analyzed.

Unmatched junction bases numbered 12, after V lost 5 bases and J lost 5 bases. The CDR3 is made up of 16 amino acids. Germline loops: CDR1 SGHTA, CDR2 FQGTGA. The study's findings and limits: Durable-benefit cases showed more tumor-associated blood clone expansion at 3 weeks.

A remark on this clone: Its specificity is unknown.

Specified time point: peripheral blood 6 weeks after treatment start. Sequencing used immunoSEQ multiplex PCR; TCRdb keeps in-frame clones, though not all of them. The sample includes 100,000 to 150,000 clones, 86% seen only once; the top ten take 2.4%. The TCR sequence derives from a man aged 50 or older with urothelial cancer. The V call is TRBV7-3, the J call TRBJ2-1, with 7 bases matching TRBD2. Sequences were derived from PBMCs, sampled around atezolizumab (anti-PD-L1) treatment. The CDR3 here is CASSPTAGFSHNEQFF. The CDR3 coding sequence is TGTGCCAGCAGCCCGACAGCGGGATTCTCTCACAATGAGCAGTTCTTC.